A selection of T cell receptor beta chains follows, all from one sample in a study of Graves' ophthalmopathy and Graves' hyperthyroidism. TCRdb processed the multiplex PCR reads anew with MiXCR; each CDR3 protein has one entry. Of 300,000 to 400,000 distinct CDR3 sequences in the sample, approximately 18% were seen once. The specimen sequenced was peripheral blood. The receptor source for this set is an adult woman with stable Graves' hyperthyroidism. CDR3s include the opening cysteine and the closing phenylalanine or tryptophan. The D gene is left open where the match is weak. Expanded clones get a size class; other rows say once, few or many, or leave the size out.

clone_size,d_call,j_call,v_call,cdr3_nt,cdr3_aa
many,TRBD1,TRBJ2-7,TRBV5-1,TGCGCCAGCAGCTTACCGGGACAGGGGACGGGCGAGCAGTACTTC,CASSLPGQGTGEQYF
few,TRBD1,TRBJ1-1,TRBV30,TGTGCCTGGAGTGTAAACAGGGGGTCTTGGGGCACTGAAGCTTTCTTT,CAWSVNRGSWGTEAFF
many,.,TRBJ1-2,TRBV12-3/TRBV12-4,TGTGCCAGCAGTTTCCCCTCTGCCTATGGCTACACCTTC,CASSFPSAYGYTF
many,.,TRBJ1-1,TRBV10-3,TGTGCCATCAGGGCCCCTCGGACAGTGGCCGCTTTCTTT,CAIRAPRTVAAFF
many,.,TRBJ1-1,TRBV27,TGTGCCAGCAGTTCGCTAGTGGGGGTCAAGGACACTGAAGCTTTCTTT,CASSSLVGVKDTEAFF
many,.,TRBJ1-5,TRBV20-1,TGCAGTGCTAGAGATGGTTGGGGCAATCAGCCCCAGCATTTT,CSARDGWGNQPQHF
.,.,TRBJ1-2,TRBV7-8,TGTGCCAGCAGCTTATCTTCCGGGTATGGCTACACCTTC,CASSLSSGYGYTF
many,.,TRBJ2-7,TRBV7-9,TGTGCCAGCAGCCCCAAAACGGTAAACGAGCAGTACTTC,CASSPKTVNEQYF
many,TRBD2,TRBJ2-2,TRBV24-1,TGTGCCACCAGTGATCCGGGGACTAGCGGGAGGGCCGGTACCGGGGAGCTGTTTTTT,CATSDPGTSGRAGTGELFF
many,TRBD2,TRBJ2-2,TRBV11-2,TGTGCCAGCAGCGACCAGCGGGAGGGCCTCGGGGAGCTGTTTTTT,CASSDQREGLGELFF
few,.,TRBJ1-4,TRBV15,TGTGCCACCAGCGACAGGCGCAACAATGAAAAACTGTTTTTT,CATSDRRNNEKLFF
many,TRBD1,TRBJ1-2,TRBV7-9,TGTGCCAGCAGCTTAGCCCCCGGACAGGCGGGGGGCTACACCTTC,CASSLAPGQAGGYTF
many,.,TRBJ1-1,TRBV27,TGTGCCAGCAGGCCTATCGGGGCCCAGGATCAACCCGGGGCTTTCTTT,CASRPIGAQDQPGAFF
many,.,TRBJ2-7,TRBV9,TGTGCCAGCAGCGCGTTCCCGAGCTCCTACGAGCAGTACTTC,CASSAFPSSYEQYF
many,TRBD2,TRBJ2-7,TRBV7-9,TGTGCCAGCAGCCAAACCAGCGGGAGATTCCACGAGCAGTACTTC,CASSQTSGRFHEQYF
few,.,TRBJ2-2,TRBV2,TGTGCCAGCATTCCAGAAGAAAGGGCCACCGGGGAGCTGTTTTTT,CASIPEERATGELFF
.,TRBD1,TRBJ1-2,TRBV12-3/TRBV12-4,TGTGCCAGCATTGGGGCGGGAGACAGGGACAACTATGGCTACACCTTC,CASIGAGDRDNYGYTF
many,.,TRBJ1-2,TRBV20-1,TGCAGTGCCATAGCGGGGGCAATTGGCTACACCTTC,CSAIAGAIGYTF
many,.,TRBJ2-7,TRBV3-1,TGTGCCAGCAGCCAAGATCCGGACAGCGCCTACGAGCAGTACTTC,CASSQDPDSAYEQYF
.,.,TRBJ2-7,TRBV6-1,TGTGCCAGCAGTACCGGATCTGGCACCTACGAGCAGTACTTC,CASSTGSGTYEQYF
.,.,TRBJ1-2,TRBV6-1,TGTGCCAGCAGTGAATGGGGGGGTGGGGGCTACACCTTC,CASSEWGGGGYTF
.,.,TRBJ1-1,TRBV7-9,TGTGCCAGCTCGGGACTTAAGAACACTGAAGCTTTCTTT,CASSGLKNTEAFF
.,.,TRBJ1-2,TRBV6-1,TGTGCCAGCAGTGAAGCCACAGCGAACTATGGCTACACCTTC,CASSEATANYGYTF
many,TRBD1,TRBJ1-6,TRBV20-1,TGCAGTGCTAGAGATCAATGGGACAGGGGTTGGTCCAAGAATTCACCCCTCCACTTT,CSARDQWDRGWSKNSPLHF
many,.,TRBJ1-2,TRBV12-3/TRBV12-4,TGTGCCAGCAGTTTAAACAGGTTAACTAACTATGGCTACACCTTC,CASSLNRLTNYGYTF
.,.,TRBJ1-1,TRBV18,TGTGCCAGCTCACCACCTTATCCGAGAGACACTGAAGCTTTCTTT,CASSPPYPRDTEAFF
many,.,TRBJ1-5,TRBV6-1,TGTGCCAGCAGCCGGGACAATTATAGCAATCAGCCCCAGCATTTT,CASSRDNYSNQPQHF
.,.,TRBJ1-2,TRBV20-1,TGCAGTGGGGCCCAGGGTATTTATGGCTACACCTTC,CSGAQGIYGYTF
many,TRBD2,TRBJ2-7,TRBV20-1,TGCAGTGCTAGAGAGGGACTAGCGGGAGTGGAGCAGTACTTC,CSAREGLAGVEQYF
many,.,TRBJ1-1,TRBV9,TGTGCCAGCAGCTTTGCGGTCCGTACTGAAGCTTTCTTT,CASSFAVRTEAFF
few,TRBD1,TRBJ1-5,TRBV12-3/TRBV12-4,TGTGCCAGCAGTCCAGGGACAGGACATCAGCCCCAGCATTTT,CASSPGTGHQPQHF
many,.,TRBJ2-2,TRBV28,TGTGCCAGCAGAATGGGGGGACCAGAACACGGGGAGCTGTTTTTT,CASRMGGPEHGELFF
.,TRBD2,TRBJ2-7,TRBV18,TGTGCCAGCTCACTCAACTCCCCCGGACTAGGGTTGGGGAACTACGAGCAGTACTTC,CASSLNSPGLGLGNYEQYF
.,.,TRBJ2-2,TRBV12-3/TRBV12-4,TGTGCCTCCCGGGGGGCGAGGACCGGGGAGCTGTTTTTT,CASRGARTGELFF
few,.,TRBJ2-2,TRBV19,TGTGCCAGTAGTATATCTGCGGGATCATTGGGGGAGCTGTTTTTT,CASSISAGSLGELFF
many,TRBD2,TRBJ2-2,TRBV19,TGTGCCAGTAGTTTCCGGGCTAGCGGGAGGTCCGCGAACACCGGGGAGCTGTTTTTT,CASSFRASGRSANTGELFF
many,.,TRBJ2-7,TRBV9,TGTGCCAGCAGCCCCAACGACAGTTCTTACGAGCAGTACTTC,CASSPNDSSYEQYF
many,.,TRBJ1-6,TRBV4-3,TGCGCCAGCAGCCAAGATTGGATCTCCTATAATTCACCCCTCCACTTT,CASSQDWISYNSPLHF
.,TRBD1,TRBJ2-5,TRBV7-9,TGTGCCAGCAGCTCCAGGGCAGGGGGCGCAGAGGAGACCCAGTACTTC,CASSSRAGGAEETQYF
many,TRBD1,TRBJ1-2,TRBV4-1,TGCGCCAGCAGCCAAGCCCCAGGGGGCGCGTCCTATGGCTACACCTTC,CASSQAPGGASYGYTF
many,.,TRBJ2-5,TRBV5-6,TGTGCCAGCGGGGGCTCGGGGAAGACCCAGTACTTC,CASGGSGKTQYF
.,TRBD1,TRBJ1-5,TRBV11-1,TGCGCCAGCAGCTTGGGGACAGGGGCTCAGCCCCAGCATTTT,CASSLGTGAQPQHF
many,.,TRBJ2-7,TRBV27,TGTGCCACCCAACAGGGATGGGGTTACGAGCAGTACTTC,CATQQGWGYEQYF
many,TRBD1,TRBJ1-1,TRBV7-6,TGTGCCAGCAGCTTTGTCGCTTATATAGGACAGGCTATGAACACTGAAGCTTTCTTT,CASSFVAYIGQAMNTEAFF
many,.,TRBJ2-7,TRBV6-1,TGTGCCAGCAGTGAGAGAGACCCGGGACGACGATACGAGCAGTACTTC,CASSERDPGRRYEQYF
.,.,TRBJ1-1,TRBV12-3/TRBV12-4,TGTGCCAGCAGTTTTGCCAGGGCAATTGAAGCTTTCTTT,CASSFARAIEAFF
.,.,TRBJ2-5,TRBV28,TGTGCCAGCAGGGTTGATAGTCACCAAGAGACCCAGTACTTT,CASRVDSHQETQYF
.,TRBD1,TRBJ1-5,TRBV20-1,TGCAGTGCTACCGGACAGGTCAATCAGCCCCAGCATTTT,CSATGQVNQPQHF
many,.,TRBJ1-1,TRBV29-1,TGCAGCGTTGGCCAGGGAACCAGACAAGCTTTCTTT,CSVGQGTRQAFF
few,TRBD1,TRBJ1-3,TRBV19,TGTGCCAGTATCCCCCAGGGGGCTGGCTCTGGAAACACCATATATTTT,CASIPQGAGSGNTIYF
many,.,TRBJ2-5,TRBV7-2,TGTGCCAGCAGAGACGGGACCGGGGGGACCCAGTACTTC,CASRDGTGGTQYF
.,TRBD1,TRBJ2-5,TRBV20-1,TGCAGTGCTAGAGATATAGAGGGGGCGAGAAAGACCCAGTACTTC,CSARDIEGARKTQYF
many,.,TRBJ1-6,TRBV6-5,TGTGCCAGCAGTTATTTTCGGGAGGGAAATTCACCCCTCCACTTT,CASSYFREGNSPLHF
many,TRBD1,TRBJ2-7,TRBV10-3,TGTGCCATCAGGGCAGGGGGGACAGGGGAGGAGCAGTACTTC,CAIRAGGTGEEQYF
.,TRBD1,TRBJ1-5,TRBV6-1,TGTGCCAGTACCGGGACAGGGCGTTTCAATCAGCCCCAGCATTTT,CASTGTGRFNQPQHF
.,.,TRBJ1-5,TRBV28,TGTGCCAGCAGTTTACTTCAGGGGAATCAGCCCCAGCATTTT,CASSLLQGNQPQHF
many,TRBD2,TRBJ2-5,TRBV5-4,TGTGCCAGCAGCCGGACTAGCGGGATCCAAGAGACCCAGTACTTC,CASSRTSGIQETQYF